The T cell receptor (beta chain) under discussion was sequenced for a study of human T cells and chemical hapten exposure. About the research overall: For the roughly 25-week duration of the study, patients were given weekly doses of diphenylcyclopropenone on the scalp. Upper back patch tests used 0.01% DPC, scored after 6 days.

In germline, CDR1 is MDHEN, CDR2 SYDVKM. With 5 bases clipped from V and 4 bases from J, the junction kept 11 bases outside the gene matches. The CDR3 contains 18 residues. Documented time point: patch test 3, about 24 weeks after DPC sensitization. Treatment defined: therapeutic diphenylcyclopropenone sensitization with weekly scalp DPC. Unfractionated whole blood served as the source for total RNA extraction. At least ten counts were recorded for this clonotype. TCRdb redid the calling of the RACE reads with MiXCR, one entry per CDR3 protein. The sample includes roughly 71,000 distinct CDR3 sequences, more than 9.5% of them seen just once.

This specimen consisted of whole blood, obtained in connection with sensitization to the hapten diphenylcyclopropenone (DPC). The chain uses TRBV28 and TRBJ2-6; the match to TRBD1 covers 10 bases. This clonotype originated in a woman between 50 and 59 years old with alopecia areata. Some clones in this sample may be carry-over from other donors' samples. This CDR3 reads CASSPPTGGSKGANVLTF. The CDR3 region has the DNA TGTGCCAGCAGTCCTCCGACAGGGGGCTCGAAGGGGGCCAACGTCCTGACTTTC.